The rows below give T cell receptor beta chains drawn from one sample of a study of blood T cell repertoires in COVID-19. The table came from immunoSEQ multiplex PCR; TCRdb's copy has only in-frame clones and leaves some out. The sample carries some 210,000 clones, roughly four fifths recorded once. Input material: peripheral blood. The receptors come from a middle-aged woman with acute or convalescent COVID-19. Each CDR3 is given with its conserved first and last residue. The D gene is left open where the match is weak. Clone size is stated in some rows and not others, as once, few, many or a class when expanded.

J | D | V | size | CDR3 | DNA
TRBJ2-5 | TRBD2 | TRBV7-6 | - | CASSFGGGGLETQYF | TGTGCCAGCAGCTTTGGGGGGGGAGGTTTAGAGACCCAGTACTTC
TRBJ1-1 | TRBD1 | TRBV18 | - | CASSPLRQGVLNTEAFF | TGTGCCAGCTCACCCCTTAGGCAGGGGGTTTTGAACACTGAAGCTTTCTTT
TRBJ2-7 | TRBD2 | TRBV4-3 | - | CASSQVGGGSSYEQYF | TGCGCCAGCAGCCAAGTCGGCGGGGGAAGCTCCTACGAGCAGTACTTC
TRBJ1-4 | TRBD1 | TRBV7-9 | - | CASSLDRGNEKLFF | TGTGCCAGCAGCTTAGACAGGGGGAATGAAAAACTGTTTTTT
TRBJ1-1 | - | TRBV9 | - | CASRGPGQNTEAFF | TGTGCCAGCAGAGGGCCGGGACAGAACACTGAAGCTTTCTTT
TRBJ2-6 | TRBD2 | TRBV5-1 | - | CASSLTSGGAIGSGANVLTF | TGCGCCAGCAGCTTGACTAGCGGGGGGGCCATTGGCTCTGGGGCCAACGTCCTGACTTTC
TRBJ2-2 | TRBD1 | TRBV12-5 | - | CASGFQGAAGELFF | TGTGCTAGTGGTTTTCAGGGGGCAGCCGGGGAGCTGTTTTTT
TRBJ1-6 | TRBD1 | TRBV19 | - | CASSTRQGATPLHF | TGTGCCAGTAGTACTCGACAGGGGGCCACACCCCTCCACTTT
TRBJ2-7 | - | TRBV3-1/TRBV3-2 | once | CASSRIPRGGGYEQYF | TGTGCCAGCAGCCGTATCCCCAGGGGCGGGGGATACGAGCAGTACTTC
TRBJ1-2 | - | TRBV10-3 | - | CAITRERNYGYTF | TGTGCCATCACCCGGGAGAGAAACTATGGCTACACCTTC
TRBJ2-5 | TRBD2 | TRBV29-1 | - | CSVDGGQETQYF | TGCAGCGTTGACGGGGGGCAAGAGACCCAGTACTTC
TRBJ2-7 | TRBD2 | TRBV19 | - | CASSIGSGVTYEQYF | TGTGCCAGTAGTATAGGTAGCGGGGTTACCTACGAGCAGTACTTC
TRBJ1-3 | - | TRBV7-6 | - | CASSSGAGNTIYF | TGTGCCAGCAGCTCGGGAGCTGGAAACACCATATATTTT
TRBJ1-2 | - | TRBV19 | - | CASSRALSIGGYGYTF | TGTGCCAGCAGTAGGGCCTTGTCCATCGGGGGCTATGGCTACACCTTC
TRBJ2-4 | TRBD1 | TRBV6-1 | - | CASSETGAQNIQYF | TGTGCCAGCAGTGAGACAGGGGCGCAAAACATTCAGTACTTC
TRBJ2-7 | - | TRBV18 | - | CASSTQPGLNAEQYF | TGTGCCAGCTCAACACAGCCGGGACTGAACGCCGAGCAGTACTTC
TRBJ2-3 | - | TRBV24-1 | - | CATSQAGSTDTQYF | TGTGCCACCAGTCAAGCGGGTAGCACAGATACGCAGTATTTT
TRBJ2-1 | TRBD2 | TRBV18 | - | CASSPTQAGSSYNEQFF | TGTGCCAGCTCTCCCACCCAAGCGGGGAGCTCCTACAATGAGCAGTTCTTC
TRBJ2-3 | TRBD2 | TRBV20-1 | - | CSASPGTSHADTQYF | TGCAGTGCTAGTCCCGGGACTAGTCATGCAGATACGCAGTATTTT
TRBJ2-6 | TRBD2 | TRBV9 | - | CASSVAGSGGSGANVLTF | TGTGCCAGCAGCGTAGCGGGTAGCGGGGGGTCTGGGGCCAACGTCCTGACTTTC
TRBJ2-7 | TRBD1 | TRBV30 | - | CAWSVRTGGHYEQYF | TGTGCCTGGAGTGTACGGACAGGGGGCCACTACGAGCAGTACTTC
TRBJ2-5 | - | TRBV12-3/TRBV12-4 | - | CASTSGYQETQYF | TGTGCCAGCACCTCAGGGTACCAAGAGACCCAGTACTTC
TRBJ1-5 | - | TRBV19 | - | CASSISVTQPQHF | TGTGCCAGTAGTATTTCAGTAACCCAGCCCCAGCATTTT
TRBJ1-2 | TRBD1 | TRBV27 | once | CASSSGQPTDYGYTF | TGTGCCAGCAGTTCGGGACAGCCGACGGACTATGGCTACACCTTC
TRBJ2-2 | TRBD2 | TRBV9 | - | CASSPRGAQDTGELFF | TGTGCCAGCAGCCCGCGGGGGGCCCAAGACACCGGGGAGCTGTTTTTT
TRBJ2-1 | - | TRBV9 | - | CASSVAASTNEQFF | TGTGCCAGCAGCGTGGCTGCTTCCACCAATGAGCAGTTCTTC
TRBJ1-3 | - | TRBV5-5 | - | CASSYKSGGGNTIYF | TGTGCCAGCAGCTATAAGTCGGGGGGAGGAAACACCATATATTTT
TRBJ2-7 | - | TRBV4-1 | - | CASSQGTGPGLRF | TGCGCCAGCAGCCAAGGGACAGGTCCGGGACTCCGCTTC
TRBJ2-1 | TRBD1 | TRBV11-2 | - | CASSVRSPQGGPGSEQFF | TGTGCCAGCAGCGTTAGGTCACCACAGGGGGGTCCAGGTAGTGAGCAGTTCTTC
TRBJ1-1 | TRBD1 | TRBV19 | - | CASSITAGGAAEAFF | TGTGCCAGTAGTATAACCGCAGGGGGCGCCGCTGAAGCTTTCTTT
TRBJ2-2 | TRBD2 | TRBV30 | - | CAWSVLAGGLHTGELFF | TGTGCCTGGAGTGTATTGGCGGGGGGGCTTCACACCGGGGAGCTGTTTTTT
TRBJ2-3 | TRBD2 | TRBV3-1/TRBV3-2 | once | CASSQVVAGARADTQYF | TGTGCCAGCAGCCAAGTCGTAGCGGGAGCGAGGGCAGATACGCAGTATTTT
TRBJ2-3 | TRBD2 | TRBV2 | - | CASSRPSGTITSTDTQYF | TGTGCCAGCAGTCGGCCTTCGGGGACTATTACTAGCACAGATACGCAGTATTTT
TRBJ2-3 | TRBD1 | TRBV12-5 | - | CASGLGQGPGDTQYF | TGTGCTAGTGGTTTGGGACAGGGGCCCGGGGATACGCAGTATTTT
TRBJ1-4 | - | TRBV5-8 | - | CASSRDRSATNEKLFF | TGTGCCAGCAGCCGAGACAGGAGTGCAACTAATGAAAAACTGTTTTTT
TRBJ1-6 | - | TRBV5-1 | - | CASSLGFLNLKSSYNSPLHF | TGCGCCAGCAGCTTGGGGTTTCTGAACCTAAAGAGCTCCTATAATTCACCCCTCCACTTT
TRBJ2-7 | TRBD2 | TRBV7-8 | - | CASSHGGGRNYEQYF | TGTGCCAGCAGCCACGGTGGCGGGAGAAACTACGAGCAGTACTTC
TRBJ1-1 | TRBD1 | TRBV12-5 | - | CASASDRGFAFF | TGTGCTAGTGCCTCGGACAGGGGGTTCGCTTTCTTT
TRBJ1-2 | - | TRBV14 | - | CASSLTALTNYGYTF | TGTGCCAGCAGCCTCACAGCACTTACTAACTATGGCTACACCTTC
TRBJ1-4 | TRBD1 | TRBV2 | - | CASRRQGDNEKLFF | TGTGCCAGCAGAAGACAGGGGGATAATGAAAAACTGTTTTTT
TRBJ1-2 | TRBD1 | TRBV5-4 | many | CASSSTTGGFNYGYTF | TGTGCCAGCAGCTCAACGACAGGGGGATTCAACTATGGCTACACCTTC
TRBJ1-1 | TRBD1 | TRBV4-3 | once | CASSQAGGPGAFF | TGCGCCAGCAGCCAAGCAGGGGGCCCGGGGGCTTTCTTT
TRBJ2-2 | - | TRBV7-7 | - | CASSTYSPGELFF | TGTGCCAGCAGCACCTATTCACCCGGGGAGCTGTTTTTT
TRBJ2-7 | - | TRBV27 | - | CASSLSGSIYEQYF | TGTGCCAGCAGTTTAAGCGGCTCGATCTACGAGCAGTACTTC
TRBJ1-2 | - | TRBV9 | - | CASSGGRGFPNYGYTF | TGTGCCAGCAGCGGGGGTCGGGGGTTTCCTAACTATGGCTACACCTTC
TRBJ2-5 | - | TRBV4-2 | - | CASSQEVYRGGYQETQYF | TGTGCCAGCAGCCAAGAAGTCTACAGGGGGGGGTACCAAGAGACCCAGTACTTC